Following are 3 T cell receptor beta chains from one sample sequenced in a study of Graves' ophthalmopathy and Graves' hyperthyroidism. Amplification from RNA transcripts yielded the TCR beta CDR3 regions. HTBI-primed first-round RT-PCR preceded second-round multiplex PCR. TCRdb re-analysed the multiplex PCR reads in MiXCR, keeping a single row per CDR3 protein. The sample holds 600,000 to 700,000 distinct CDR3 sequences; more than 40% are singletons and the top ten take over 2.5%. The sample consisted of peripheral blood. The receptors originated from an adult man with Graves' ophthalmopathy.

On this clonotype: A read error may explain this, as a much larger clone is one base away. CDR3 DNA sequence: TGTGCCAGCAGTTCCCCGACAGGGCTGGGGAACGGGCAGTACTTC. Protein sequence: CASSSPTGLGNGQYF. The J gene is TRBJ2-7, the V gene TRBV12-3 or TRBV12-4; 7 positions agree with TRBD1. V gave up 4 bases and J gave up 9 bases; unmatched junction bases: 15. The CDR3 spans 15 residues.

The sample holds a few counts of this clonotype. V is TRBV3-1 and J is TRBJ2-7; TRBD1 is a possible D gene (6 bases). Germline CDR1 LGHDT, CDR2 YNNKEL (reference sequence). The length of the CDR3 is 12 residues. V lost 3 bases to trimming and J lost 6 bases, with 9 bases between them. The DNA of the CDR3 is TGTGCCAGCAGCCAGCAGGGGTCCGAGCAGTACTTC. Encoded protein: CASSQQGSEQYF.

This clonotype was detected many times. The chain uses TRBV29-1 and TRBJ1-1, with D possibly TRBD1 on 5 matching bases. The germline V and J ends were trimmed by 4 bases and 11 bases, with 14 bases remaining between them. The CDR3 has 11 amino acids. The germline V gene encodes CDR1 SQVTM and CDR2 ANQGSEA. The CDR3: CSVGGDRLAFF. CDR3 in DNA: TGCAGCGTTGGGGGCGACCGTTTGGCTTTCTTT.